The T cell receptor beta chain under discussion was sequenced for a study of regulatory T cells in long-lasting Graves disease. Arm-PCR of CDR3 regions and iRepertoire HTBI primers were used to build TCR beta libraries. Each CDR3 protein gets one entry after TCRdb re-called the multiplex PCR reads with MiXCR. The data contain approximately 390,000 distinct CDR3 sequences, about 17% of them seen just once; the ten biggest clones take up just over 20%. This clonotype occurred many times. Germline-derived CDR1 and CDR2 are SGHTA and FQGTGA. The CDR3 covers 14 residues. V was pared by 1 base and J by 8 bases, with 14 bases between. Time point defined: newly diagnosed GD, antithyroid drugs for less than 3 months. The TCR library was made from RNA extracted from PBMCs. The sample also formed part of further work on T cells in Graves' hyperthyroidism and ophthalmopathy. Per that study: Uncontrolled infection, other autoimmune disease, pregnancy or lactation disqualified patients from enrolment. First-round RT-PCR of the TCR CDR3 relied on the HTBI primer set. Most thyroid clonotypes with frequency above 0.001 were detected in blood.

The specimen comprised peripheral blood mononuclear cells (PBMCs), sampled at new diagnosis, from a patient treated with antithyroid drugs. The V call is TRBV7-3, the J call TRBJ2-5; the D gene is possibly TRBD2 (5 bases). The TCR originated in a woman aged 18 to 35 with Graves disease. The CDR3 here is CASSLSSSEGTQYF. In DNA, the CDR3 is TGTGCCAGCAGCTTAAGTAGTTCCGAGGGAACCCAGTACTTC.